This T cell receptor (beta chain) was recorded in a study of T cell responses to AZD1222 COVID-19 vaccine. General study results and limits: Unmutated variant regions are reportedly the target of nearly half of TCRs that are spike-specific. Two AZD1222 doses significantly raised spike-specific TCR breadth and depth over controls. Baseline seropositives among AZD1222 recipients totaled only five to seven. White British donors predominated, females outnumbered males, and clonal diversity was possibly underestimated.

Using immunoSEQ multiplex PCR, the repertoire was profiled, and TCRdb retains in-frame clones only, with some absent. The sample has 120,000 to 150,000 clones, approximately 94% seen once. Germline CDR1 and CDR2: SGHAT and FQNNGV. Trimming shortened V by 4 bases and J by 3 bases, and 12 bases separated the two germline ends. There are 14 residues in the CDR3. As for this clone: Its antigen is still unknown.

J is TRBJ1-1 and V is TRBV11-2; tentative D call: TRBD1 (5 bases). Sample: peripheral blood, taken on day 0 of AZD1222 vaccination. The source is an adult in good health. As DNA, the CDR3 is TGTGCCAGCAGCTCATACGTAGGGGACACTGAAGCTTTCTTT. Translating gives CASSSYVGDTEAFF.